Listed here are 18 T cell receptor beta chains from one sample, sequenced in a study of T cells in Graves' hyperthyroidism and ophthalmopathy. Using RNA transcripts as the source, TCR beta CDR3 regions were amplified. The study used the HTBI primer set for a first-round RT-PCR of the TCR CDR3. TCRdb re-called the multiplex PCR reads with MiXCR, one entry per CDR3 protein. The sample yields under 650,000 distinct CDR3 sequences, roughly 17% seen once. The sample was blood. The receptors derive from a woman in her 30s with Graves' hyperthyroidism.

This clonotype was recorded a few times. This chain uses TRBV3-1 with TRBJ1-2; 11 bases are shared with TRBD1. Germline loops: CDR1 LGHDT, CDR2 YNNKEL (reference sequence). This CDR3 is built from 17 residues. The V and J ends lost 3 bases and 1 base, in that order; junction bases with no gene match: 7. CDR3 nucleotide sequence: TGTGCCAGCAGCCAGGGTGGACAGGGGGCGCTTAACTATGGCTACACCTTC. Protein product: CASSQGGQGALNYGYTF.

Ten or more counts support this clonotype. The CDR3 region has the DNA TGTGCCATCAGTGGCAGGGGGCCCCAAGAGACCCAGTACTTC. Amino acids: CAISGRGPQETQYF. The J gene is TRBJ2-5, the V gene TRBV10-3, with 8 bases fitting TRBD1. The CDR3 runs to 14 residues. J gave up 1 base and V 4 bases, and 2 bases lay outside the gene matches. Germline V gives CDR1 ENHRY, CDR2 SYGVKD.

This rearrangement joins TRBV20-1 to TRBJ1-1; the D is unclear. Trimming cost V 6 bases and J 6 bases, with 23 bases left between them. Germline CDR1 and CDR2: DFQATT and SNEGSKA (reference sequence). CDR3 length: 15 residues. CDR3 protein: CSAIPEGWEEAEAFF. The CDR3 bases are TGCAGTGCAATCCCGGAGGGCTGGGAAGAAGCTGAAGCTTTCTTT.

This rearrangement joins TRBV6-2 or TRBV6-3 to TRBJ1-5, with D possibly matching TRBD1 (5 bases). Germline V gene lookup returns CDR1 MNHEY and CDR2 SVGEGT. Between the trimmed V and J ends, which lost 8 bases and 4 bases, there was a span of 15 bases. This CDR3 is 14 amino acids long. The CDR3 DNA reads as TGTGCCAGCTGTGGGACGGCCCTAAATCAGCCCCAGCATTTT. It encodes CASCGTALNQPQHF.

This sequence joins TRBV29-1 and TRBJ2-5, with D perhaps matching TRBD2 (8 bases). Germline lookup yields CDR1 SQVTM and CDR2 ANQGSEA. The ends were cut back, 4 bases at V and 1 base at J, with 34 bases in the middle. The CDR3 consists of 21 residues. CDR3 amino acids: CSVAYRGQSKGRGAPQETQYF. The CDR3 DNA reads TGCAGCGTTGCCTATCGGGGACAGTCAAAGGGGCGGGGGGCCCCCCAAGAGACCCAGTACTTC.

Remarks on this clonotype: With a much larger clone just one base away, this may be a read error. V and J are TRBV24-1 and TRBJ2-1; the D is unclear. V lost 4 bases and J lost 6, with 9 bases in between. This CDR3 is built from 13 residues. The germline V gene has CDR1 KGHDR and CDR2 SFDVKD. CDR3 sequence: CATSDLTCNEQFF. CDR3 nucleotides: TGTGCCACCAGTGACCTGACTTGCAATGAGCAGTTCTTC.

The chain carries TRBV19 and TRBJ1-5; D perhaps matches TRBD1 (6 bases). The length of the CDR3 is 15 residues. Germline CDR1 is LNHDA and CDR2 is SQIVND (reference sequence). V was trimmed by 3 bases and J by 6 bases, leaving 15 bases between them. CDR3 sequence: CASSMYTGSGQPQHF. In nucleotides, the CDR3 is TGTGCCAGTAGTATGTATACAGGGTCAGGTCAGCCCCAGCATTTT.

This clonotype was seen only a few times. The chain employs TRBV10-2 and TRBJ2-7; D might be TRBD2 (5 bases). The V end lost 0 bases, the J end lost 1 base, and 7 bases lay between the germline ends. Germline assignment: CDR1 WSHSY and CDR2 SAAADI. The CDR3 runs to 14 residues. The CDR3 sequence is CASSESGVSYEQYF. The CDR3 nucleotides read TGCGCCAGCAGTGAGTCCGGGGTATCCTACGAGCAGTACTTC.

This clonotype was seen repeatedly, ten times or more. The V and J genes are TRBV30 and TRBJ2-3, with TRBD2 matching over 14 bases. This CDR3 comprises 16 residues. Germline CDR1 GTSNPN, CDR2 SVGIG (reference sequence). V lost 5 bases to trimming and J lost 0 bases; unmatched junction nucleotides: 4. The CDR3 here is CAWAGTSGRSTDTQYF. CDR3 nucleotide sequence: TGTGCCTGGGCCGGGACTAGCGGGAGAAGCACAGATACGCAGTATTTT.

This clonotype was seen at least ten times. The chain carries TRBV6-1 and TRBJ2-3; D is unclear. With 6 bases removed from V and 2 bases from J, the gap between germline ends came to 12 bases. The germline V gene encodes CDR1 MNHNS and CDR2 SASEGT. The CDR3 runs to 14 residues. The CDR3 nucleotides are TGTGCCAGCAGATCTAGGCCGCACACAGATACGCAGTATTTT. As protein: CASRSRPHTDTQYF.

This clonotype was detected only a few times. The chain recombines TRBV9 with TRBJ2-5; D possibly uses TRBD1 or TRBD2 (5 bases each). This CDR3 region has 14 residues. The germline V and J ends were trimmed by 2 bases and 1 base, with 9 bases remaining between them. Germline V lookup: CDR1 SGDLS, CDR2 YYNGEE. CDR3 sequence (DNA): TGTGCCAGCAGCGTTTATGGGACCCAAGAGACCCAGTACTTC. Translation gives CASSVYGTQETQYF.

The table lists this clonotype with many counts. DNA for the CDR3: TGCAGCGTACCGGCAGTCTTGAACACTGAAGCTTTCTTT. Residues: CSVPAVLNTEAFF. The genes are TRBV29-1 and TRBJ1-1; no reliable D call. Trimming removed 6 bases at V and 0 bases at J, with 11 bases between. CDR3 size: 13 residues. In germline, CDR1 is SQVTM, CDR2 ANQGSEA.

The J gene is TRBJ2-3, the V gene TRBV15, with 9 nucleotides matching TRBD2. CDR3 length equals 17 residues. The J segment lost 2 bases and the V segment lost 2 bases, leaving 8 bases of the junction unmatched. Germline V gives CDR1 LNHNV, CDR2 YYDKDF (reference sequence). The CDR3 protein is CATSRLETSGSTDTQYF. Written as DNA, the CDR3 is TGTGCCACCAGCAGACTAGAGACTAGCGGATCCACAGATACGCAGTATTTT.

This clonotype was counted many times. CDR3 sequence: CASSPGQAQNTQYF. In DNA, the CDR3 is TGTGCCAGCAGCCCCGGACAGGCCCAGAATACGCAGTATTTT. The chain uses TRBV7-2 and TRBJ2-3, with 7 bases identical to TRBD1. Germline loops: CDR1 SGHTA, CDR2 FQGNSA. V shed 5 bases, J shed 7 bases, and the junction held 9 bases outside the gene matches. This CDR3 is built from 14 residues.

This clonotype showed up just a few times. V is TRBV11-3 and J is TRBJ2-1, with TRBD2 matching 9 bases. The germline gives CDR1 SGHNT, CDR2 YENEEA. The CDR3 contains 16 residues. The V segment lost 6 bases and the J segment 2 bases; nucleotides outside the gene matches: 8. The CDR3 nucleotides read TGTGCCAGCAGGCCAAGTAGCGGGAGCCCCTACAATGAGCAGTTCTTC. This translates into CASRPSSGSPYNEQFF.

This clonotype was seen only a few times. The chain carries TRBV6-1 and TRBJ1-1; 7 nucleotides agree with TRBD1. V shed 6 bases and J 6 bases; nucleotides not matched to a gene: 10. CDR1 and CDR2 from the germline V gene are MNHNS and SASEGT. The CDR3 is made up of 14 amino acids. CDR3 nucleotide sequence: TGTGCCAGCAGATACAGGGGAGCTCAAGCTGAAGCTTTCTTT. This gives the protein CASRYRGAQAEAFF.

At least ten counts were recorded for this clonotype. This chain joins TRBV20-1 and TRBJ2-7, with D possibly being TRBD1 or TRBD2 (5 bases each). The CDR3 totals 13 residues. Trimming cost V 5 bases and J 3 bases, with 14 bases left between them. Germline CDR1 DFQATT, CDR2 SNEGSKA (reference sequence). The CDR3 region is CSAPGPLVYEQYF. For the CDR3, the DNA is TGCAGTGCTCCGGGACCGTTGGTCTACGAGCAGTACTTC.

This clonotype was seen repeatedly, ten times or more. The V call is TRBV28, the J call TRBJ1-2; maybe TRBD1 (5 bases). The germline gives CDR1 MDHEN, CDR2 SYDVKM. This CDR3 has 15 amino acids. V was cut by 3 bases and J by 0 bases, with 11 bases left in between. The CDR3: CASSFYSGANYGYTF. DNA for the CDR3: TGTGCCAGCAGTTTTTATTCGGGGGCTAACTATGGCTACACCTTC.